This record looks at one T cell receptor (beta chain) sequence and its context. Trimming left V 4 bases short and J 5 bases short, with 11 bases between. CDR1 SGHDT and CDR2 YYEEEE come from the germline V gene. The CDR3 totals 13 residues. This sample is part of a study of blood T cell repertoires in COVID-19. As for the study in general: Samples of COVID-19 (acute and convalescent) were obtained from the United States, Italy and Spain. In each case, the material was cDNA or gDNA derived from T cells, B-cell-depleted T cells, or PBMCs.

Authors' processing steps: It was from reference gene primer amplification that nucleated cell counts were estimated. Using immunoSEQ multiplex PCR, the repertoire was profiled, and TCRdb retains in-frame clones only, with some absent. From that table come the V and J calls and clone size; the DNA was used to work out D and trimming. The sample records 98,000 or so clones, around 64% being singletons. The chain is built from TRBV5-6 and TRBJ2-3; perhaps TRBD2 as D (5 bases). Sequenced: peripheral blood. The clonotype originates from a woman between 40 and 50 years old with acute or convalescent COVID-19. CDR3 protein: CASSTGILDTQYF. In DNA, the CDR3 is TGTGCCAGCAGCACCGGGATTTTAGATACGCAGTATTTT.